One and the same sample provided the 15 T cell receptor beta chains below, sequenced in a study of identical twins. TCRdb re-derived calls from the 5' RACE reads in MiXCR, one entry per CDR3 protein. Of about 530,000 distinct CDR3 sequences in the sample, 13% to 15% were seen once. These sequences were also reported in another study, on yellow fever vaccine responses in identical twins.

Sequencing input: CD4+ T cells sorted from blood. The origin of the receptors is a young woman in good health.

This clonotype has just a few counts. The V call is TRBV12-3 or TRBV12-4, the J call TRBJ2-2; D gene ambiguous. The CDR3 consists of 14 residues. Trimming left V 3 bases short and J 3 bases short, with 8 bases between. In DNA form, the CDR3 reads TGTGCCAGCAGTTTGAGCACATACACCGGGGAGCTGTTTTTT. As protein: CASSLSTYTGELFF.

This chain connects TRBV29-1 to TRBJ2-3, with a weak D call TRBD1 (6 bases). Germline V CDR1 and CDR2: SQVTM, ANQGSEA. The CDR3 loop spans 15 amino acids. V was shortened by 1 base and J by 6 bases, with 17 bases between the two germline ends. The CDR3 here is CSVEALGDISDTQYF. The CDR3 DNA sequence: TGCAGCGTTGAAGCCCTGGGGGACATTTCGGATACGCAGTATTTT.

The rearrangement joins TRBV5-5 to TRBJ1-5, with 10 nucleotides matching TRBD1. V lost 0 bases and J lost 6; bases outside the gene matches: 6. This CDR3 has 16 residues. Germline V gene lookup returns CDR1 SGHKS and CDR2 YYEKEE (reference sequence). Written as DNA, the CDR3 is TGTGCCAGCAGCTTGGCGATGACAGGGGGCTTTCAGCCCCAGCATTTT. This codes for CASSLAMTGGFQPQHF.

This clonotype has just a few counts. V is TRBV20-1 and J is TRBJ2-1; 12 nucleotides match TRBD2. The CDR3 loop spans 17 amino acids. Germline CDR1 and CDR2: DFQATT and SNEGSKA (reference sequence). The ends lost 6 bases at V and 5 bases at J; junction bases unmatched: 14. CDR3 nucleotides: TGCAGTGCACCTCTAGCGGGGGGGGCCCTTACTAACAATGAGCAGTTCTTC. Translation: CSAPLAGGALTNNEQFF.

The rearrangement uses TRBV7-9 and TRBJ2-3; tentative D call: TRBD2 (5 bases). Germline CDR1 is SEHNR and CDR2 is FQNEAQ (reference sequence). V lost 3 bases and J lost 3, with 16 bases in between. The CDR3 covers 16 residues. CDR3 sequence: CASSFKRVISTDTQYF. In nucleotides, the CDR3 is TGTGCCAGCAGCTTTAAGAGGGTCATTTCGACAGATACGCAGTATTTT.

This clonotype was seen only a few times. V gene TRBV2 combines with J gene TRBJ2-5, with D uncertain. Trimming took off 2 bases at V and 1 base at J, with 11 bases between the two ends. This CDR3 has 15 residues. The germline CDR1 and CDR2 sequences are SNHLY and FYNNEI. CDR3 amino acids: CASSESGSTQETQYF. DNA for the CDR3: TGTGCCAGCAGTGAAAGTGGTTCGACCCAAGAGACCCAGTACTTC.

This clonotype was recorded many times. The chain has TRBV12-3 or TRBV12-4 and TRBJ1-5, with D maybe TRBD1 (5 bases). Trimming pared 5 bases from V and 7 bases from J, leaving 9 bases between. The CDR3 totals 12 residues. Here the CDR3 reads CASSPGRQPQHF. For the CDR3, the DNA is TGTGCCAGCAGTCCAGGGAGGCAGCCCCAGCATTTT.

This chain joins TRBV21-1 and TRBJ2-7; whether TRBD1, the table's D call, matches the DNA was not checked. TRBV21-1 is tagged as a pseudogene. The CDR3 extends over 13 amino acids. The chain's CDR3 is CASSHRPGFEQYV. The CDR3 DNA follows: TGTGCCAGCAGCCACCGACCGGGATTCGAGCAGTACGTC.

This rearrangement joins TRBV12-3 or TRBV12-4 to TRBJ2-7, with D possibly matching TRBD2 (6 bases). The length of the CDR3 is 14 residues. The V end was cut by 6 bases, the J end by 2 bases, with 14 bases between. CDR3 sequence: CASRPGTPTYEQYF. As DNA, the CDR3 is TGTGCCAGCAGGCCCGGGACTCCAACCTACGAGCAGTACTTC.

The chain joins TRBV29-1 to TRBJ2-3, with 16 bases lining up with TRBD2. The trim removed 7 bases at V and 0 bases at J, leaving 13 bases unmatched. The CDR3 totals 19 residues. Germline assignment: CDR1 SQVTM and CDR2 ANQGSEA. The CDR3 protein is CSGSGTSGRASPSTDTQYF. The CDR3 DNA is TGCAGCGGATCCGGGACTAGCGGGAGGGCCTCTCCTAGCACAGATACGCAGTATTTT.

CDR3 bases: TGCAGTGCCATAGGGGATACTTCCTACGAGCAGTACGTC. Translation gives CSAIGDTSYEQYV. The rearrangement joins TRBV20-1 to TRBJ2-7; perhaps TRBD1 as D (5 bases). Germline V gene data show CDR1 as DFQATT and CDR2 as SNEGSKA (reference sequence). The V end was cut by 6 bases, the J end by 1 base, with 13 bases between. The CDR3 loop spans 13 amino acids.

A few counts support this clonotype. J is TRBJ2-5 and V is TRBV28; 8 bases line up with TRBD2. The CDR3 runs to 16 residues. The germline V gene encodes CDR1 MDHEN and CDR2 SYDVKM. V shed 5 bases, J shed 7 bases, and the junction held 15 bases outside the gene matches. CDR3 region: CASSMTSVTLVGTQYF. CDR3 in DNA: TGTGCCAGCAGTATGACTAGCGTAACCCTTGTTGGGACCCAGTACTTC.

The chain carries TRBV6-1 and TRBJ2-7; D is undetermined. The CDR3 totals 12 residues. The germline V and J ends were trimmed by 4 bases and 8 bases, with 12 bases remaining between them. Germline-derived CDR1 and CDR2 are MNHNS and SASEGT. CDR3 bases: TGTGCCAGCAGTGGGACGGAACGTAAGCAGTACGTC. Its translation: CASSGTERKQYV.

The chain joins TRBV11-2 to TRBJ2-3, with 7 bases lining up with TRBD1. From germline, CDR1 is SGHAT and CDR2 FQNNGV. This CDR3 contains 15 residues. V shed 3 bases and J 4 bases; nucleotides not matched to a gene: 7. The CDR3 region is CASSFTSTGADTQYF. The CDR3 bases are TGTGCCAGCAGCTTTACTAGTACAGGGGCAGATACGCAGTATTTT.

The chain recombines TRBV5-5 with TRBJ2-5, with D maybe TRBD2 (5 bases). This CDR3 is 14 amino acids long. Trimming stripped 2 bases from V and 4 bases from J, with 12 bases between. Germline lookup yields CDR1 SGHKS and CDR2 YYEKEE (reference sequence). CDR3 amino acids: CASSFGLSGETQYF. CDR3 nucleotides: TGTGCCAGCAGCTTCGGACTGTCGGGAGAGACCCAGTACTTC.